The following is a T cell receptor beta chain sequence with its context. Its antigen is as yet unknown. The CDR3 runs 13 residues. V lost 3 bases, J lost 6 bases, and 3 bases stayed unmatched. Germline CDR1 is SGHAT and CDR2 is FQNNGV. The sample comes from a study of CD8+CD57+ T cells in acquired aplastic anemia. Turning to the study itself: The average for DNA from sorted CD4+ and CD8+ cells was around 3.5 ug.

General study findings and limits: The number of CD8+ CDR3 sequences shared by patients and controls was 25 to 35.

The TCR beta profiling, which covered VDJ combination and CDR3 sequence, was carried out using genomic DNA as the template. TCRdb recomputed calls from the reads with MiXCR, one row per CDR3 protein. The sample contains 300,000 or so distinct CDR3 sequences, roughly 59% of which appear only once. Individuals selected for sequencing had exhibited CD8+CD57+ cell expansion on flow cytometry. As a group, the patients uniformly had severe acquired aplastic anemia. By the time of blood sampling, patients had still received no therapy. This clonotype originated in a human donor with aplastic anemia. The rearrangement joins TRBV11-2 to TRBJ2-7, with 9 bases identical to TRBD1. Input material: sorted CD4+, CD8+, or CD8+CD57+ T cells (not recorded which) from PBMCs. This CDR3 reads CASSLYRGREQYF. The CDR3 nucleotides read TGTGCCAGCAGCTTGTACAGGGGGCGCGAGCAGTACTTC.